The 13 T cell receptor beta chains in this list originate from one sample, sequenced in a study of cytomegalovirus exposure and HLA in healthy donors. The PCR had 60 Vbeta and 13 Jbeta primers. TCRdb's table, derived via immunoSEQ multiplex PCR, lists solely in-frame clones and lacks some. Of about 160,000 clones listed, 82% were seen once; the top ten hold approximately 1.5%. The sequenced sample was PBMCs. These receptors were collected from a girl aged 10-17 years in good health and CMV-seropositive.

The chain carries TRBV10-3 and TRBJ1-3, with 7 bases lining up with TRBD1. CDR1 and CDR2 (germline): ENHRY, SYGVKD. CDR3 size: 16 residues. Germline trimming cut 2 bases from V and 4 bases from J; bases unmatched to any gene: 8. CDR3 sequence (DNA): TGTGCCATCAGTGAGAGACAGGGAGTCCCCGGAAACACCATATATTTT. Its protein product is CAISERQGVPGNTIYF.

The J gene is TRBJ2-3, the V gene TRBV7-2; possibly TRBD1 for D (6 bases). Per germline, CDR1 SGHTA and CDR2 FQGNSA. CDR3 length equals 16 residues. Trimming removed 1 base at V and 0 bases at J, with 11 bases between. The CDR3 DNA follows: TGTGCCAGCAGCTTAGTACGGACAGTTAGCACAGATACGCAGTATTTT. Translating it yields CASSLVRTVSTDTQYF.

In this sample, this clone turned up once. This rearrangement joins TRBV6-6 to TRBJ1-5; weak D call: TRBD1 (6 bases). The CDR3 covers 14 residues. Per the germline V gene, CDR1 is MNHNY and CDR2 is SVGAGI (reference sequence). V was shortened by 6 bases and J by 6 bases, with 15 bases between the two germline ends. The CDR3 loop is CASSWGGAGQPQHF. In DNA, the CDR3 is TGTGCCAGCAGCTGGGGGGGGGCCGGTCAGCCCCAGCATTTT.

The chain has TRBV10-3 and TRBJ2-3; the match to TRBD2 covers 7 bases. With V trimmed by 7 bases and J by 0 bases, 7 bases remained unmatched. Germline V gene sequence: CDR1 ENHRY, CDR2 SYGVKD. The CDR3 contains 15 residues. The CDR3 spells CAITATSASTDTQYF. The CDR3 DNA reads as TGTGCCATCACCGCCACTAGCGCCAGCACAGATACGCAGTATTTT.

The chain employs TRBV9 and TRBJ1-2; TRBD1 matches at 7 bases. Germline lookup yields CDR1 SGDLS and CDR2 YYNGEE. V was clipped by 4 bases and J by 2 bases; unmatched bases: 8. The CDR3 covers 15 residues. The CDR3 region is CASSRLGQENYGYTF. CDR3 coding DNA: TGTGCCAGCAGCCGGCTAGGACAGGAGAACTATGGCTACACCTTC.

The V and J genes are TRBV30 and TRBJ1-5; a possible D gene is TRBD1 (5 bases). The CDR3 sequence is 14 residues long. The germline V gene encodes CDR1 GTSNPN and CDR2 SVGIG (reference sequence). V was cut by 2 bases and J by 3 bases, with 11 bases left in between. The CDR3, as DNA: TGTGCCTGGAGTTTGGGCAGGGACAATCAGCCCCAGCATTTT. Protein sequence: CAWSLGRDNQPQHF.

Worth noting for this clone: An end of the junction does not agree with germline; a read error may underlie this. The genes are TRBV7-9 and TRBJ2-7, with D uncertain. The CDR3 totals 15 residues. Germline lookup yields CDR1 SEHNR and CDR2 FQNEAQ (reference sequence). The chain's CDR3 is CASSSHLGGSHEQYF. The CDR3 nucleotides read TGTGCCAGCAGCTCCCACCTCGGCGGCTCCCACGAGCAGTACTTC.

The chain has TRBV19 and TRBJ2-1, with TRBD2 matching over 13 bases. V dropped 10 bases and J dropped 9; count of bases not matched to a gene: 6. Germline V gives CDR1 LNHDA, CDR2 SQIVND (reference sequence). The CDR3 sequence is 13 residues long. The CDR3 sequence: CATRLAGGSEQFF. In DNA, the CDR3 is TGTGCCACAAGACTAGCGGGAGGCTCTGAGCAGTTCTTC.

The J gene is TRBJ1-2, the V gene TRBV6-1; D perhaps matches TRBD1 (5 bases). The ends were cut back, 1 base at V and 6 bases at J, with 21 bases in the middle. The CDR3 runs 17 residues. CDR1 MNHNS and CDR2 SASEGT come from the germline V gene. The CDR3 spells CASSEGPRDPGRDGYTF. The CDR3 bases are TGTGCCAGCAGTGAAGGGCCCCGGGACCCAGGGAGGGATGGCTACACCTTC.

The chain uses TRBV5-1 and TRBJ1-1, with a possible D match to TRBD1 (6 bases). The CDR3 loop spans 14 amino acids. Trimming pared 5 bases from V and 3 bases from J, leaving 14 bases between. CDR1 and CDR2 from the germline V gene are SGHRS and YFSETQ. DNA of the CDR3: TGCGCCAGCAGTGGGCAACAGGGTCACACTGAAGCTTTCTTT. Residues: CASSGQQGHTEAFF.

V is TRBV23-1 and J is TRBJ2-3, with D possibly TRBD2 on 7 matching bases. TRBV23-1 is an ORF for which the function is uncertain. This CDR3 region has 14 residues. V was cut by 11 bases and J by 1 base, with 16 bases left in between. The CDR3 DNA follows: TGCGCCGGACAGCGGGGCCGCGGCACAGATACGCAGTATTTT. Translation: CAGQRGRGTDTQYF.

The chain joins TRBV5-1 to TRBJ1-4, with D tentatively TRBD1 (6 bases). V lost 4 bases and J lost 0, with 13 bases in between. This CDR3 is built from 16 residues. Germline CDR1 is SGHRS and CDR2 is YFSETQ. The CDR3 is CASSLRTDATNEKLFF. In nucleotides, the CDR3 is TGCGCCAGCAGCCTAAGGACAGACGCAACTAATGAAAAACTGTTTTTT.

This sequence joins TRBV9 and TRBJ1-2; tentatively, D is TRBD1 (5 bases). Trimming left V 0 bases short and J 5 bases short, with 8 bases between. There are 13 residues in the CDR3. Germline values: CDR1 SGDLS, CDR2 YYNGEE. CDR3 loop: CASSVGAGYGYTF. In DNA, the CDR3 is TGTGCCAGCAGCGTAGGGGCAGGGTATGGCTACACCTTC.